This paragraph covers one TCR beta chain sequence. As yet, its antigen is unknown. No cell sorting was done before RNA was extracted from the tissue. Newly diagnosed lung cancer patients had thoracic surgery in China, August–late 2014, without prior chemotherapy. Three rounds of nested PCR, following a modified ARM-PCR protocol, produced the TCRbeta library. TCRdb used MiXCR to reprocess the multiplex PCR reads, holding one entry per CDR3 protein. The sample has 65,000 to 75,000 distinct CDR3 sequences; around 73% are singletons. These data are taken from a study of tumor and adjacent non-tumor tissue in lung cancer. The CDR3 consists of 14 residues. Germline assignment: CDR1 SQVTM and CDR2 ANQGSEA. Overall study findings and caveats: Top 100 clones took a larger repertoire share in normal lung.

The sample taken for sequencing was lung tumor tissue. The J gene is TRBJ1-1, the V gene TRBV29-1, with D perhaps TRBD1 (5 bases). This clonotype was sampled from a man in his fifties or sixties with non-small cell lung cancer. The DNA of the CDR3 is TGCAGTGCTAGCGATACGGGGACCGGCACTGAAGCTTTCTTT. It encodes CSASDTGTGTEAFF.